The rows below give T cell receptor beta chains drawn from one sample of a study of shared clonotypes between healthy human individuals. The data were produced by immunoSEQ multiplex PCR, yet TCRdb's version contains in-frame clones alone and is incomplete. The sample contains roughly 2.6 million clones, roughly nine tenths of which appear only once. The sample consisted of naive CD4+ T cells sorted from blood. These receptors all stem from a man aged 18 to 29 in good health. The conserved cysteine and the conserved F or W are not part of the CDR3 here. The order of the fields is V gene, J gene, CDR3 protein.

TRBV19	TRBJ2-1	ASSSFGGNEQF
TRBV9	TRBJ1-3	ASSVGTTGNTIY
TRBV11-3	TRBJ2-1	ASARGGSYNEQF
TRBV9	TRBJ1-2	ASSVEAALWYGYT
TRBV6-6	TRBJ2-3	ASSYGIITDTQY
TRBV7-7	TRBJ2-1	ASSLVFSSGEQF
TRBV5-1	TRBJ2-7	ASSRDGVYEQY
TRBV19	TRBJ2-3	ASRGRSSTDTQY
TRBV30	TRBJ1-5	AWSVGRGINQPQH
TRBV10-2	TRBJ2-1	ASSEGLARWLNEQF
TRBV2	TRBJ1-2	ASSDLGTYGYT
TRBV11-3	TRBJ2-2	ASSLQGNTGELF
TRBV6-1	TRBJ1-4	ASNRQGNEKLF
TRBV7-9	TRBJ2-7	ASSVTGTRGYEQY
TRBV30	TRBJ1-4	AWKANEKLF
TRBV2	TRBJ2-7	ASSPGLAGGSYEQY
TRBV5-1	TRBJ1-5	ASSLAGNSNQPQH
TRBV27	TRBJ2-7	ASSSLGTVPGEQY
TRBV7-9	TRBJ1-4	ASTEILGDEKLF
TRBV7-9	TRBJ2-5	ASSLAGQQETQY
TRBV19	TRBJ1-2	ASSIHIGERGYT
TRBV27	TRBJ2-7	ASSSGTSGRRGEQY
TRBV6-1	TRBJ2-1	ASRATGGSYNEQF
TRBV28	TRBJ2-1	ASSLGGGARNEQF
TRBV7-9	TRBJ2-1	ASSLVAAEQF
TRBV5-4	TRBJ1-2	ASSLVRDYGYT
TRBV6-6	TRBJ2-7	ASRDSSYEQY
TRBV18	TRBJ2-3	ASSPPSTDTQY
TRBV6-5	TRBJ2-4	ASRPDMGSKNIQY
TRBV5-1	TRBJ1-2	ASSLASGFPLNYGYT
TRBV19	TRBJ1-1	ASSTPTGMNTEAF
TRBV6-5	TRBJ1-6	ASSYAEQVANSPLH
TRBV6-5	TRBJ1-2	ASSGGQGGDGYT
TRBV18	TRBJ2-5	ASSPLAGGLQETQY
TRBV4-1	TRBJ2-7	ASSQWRSSYEQY
TRBV29-1	TRBJ2-7	SVEAGGTYEQY
TRBV2	TRBJ2-7	ASSDVGDWDYEQY
TRBV7-9	TRBJ2-3	ASNDGSTDTQY
TRBV11-2	TRBJ2-5	ASGRAEVQETQY
TRBV7-2	TRBJ2-1	ASSSSGGTAYNEQF
TRBV5-5	TRBJ2-6	ASSSTGQFYSGANVLT
TRBV4-1	TRBJ2-2	ASSQSGGGNTGELF
TRBV29-1	TRBJ1-5	SVEVGAGGGQPQH
TRBV6-5	TRBJ1-2	ASSYSIQGASYGYT
TRBV18	TRBJ2-3	ASSPLRGTQY
TRBV18	TRBJ2-7	ASSTPGAQEQY
TRBV15	TRBJ2-1	ATSRDGNEQF
TRBV11-2	TRBJ2-4	ASSLDRVSKNIQY
TRBV5-1	TRBJ2-3	ASSLGLAGEGTDTQY
TRBV10-1	TRBJ2-7	ASSPAGRNEQY
TRBV29-1	TRBJ2-7	SVVPGGNYEQY